This section outlines one TCR beta chain sequence together with its context. With V trimmed by 3 bases and J by 1 base, 6 bases remained unmatched. CDR3 length equals 16 residues. Per the germline V gene, CDR1 is MNHEY and CDR2 is SMNVEV (reference sequence). This record belongs to a study of cytomegalovirus exposure and HLA in healthy donors. Amplification used 60 Vbeta primers and 13 Jbeta primers. Clones were read by immunoSEQ multiplex PCR, and TCRdb kept only the in-frame ones, dropping some. The table records some 170,000 clones, approximately 80% of them present only once. The material sequenced was PBMCs. The V and J genes are TRBV27 and TRBJ2-3; TRBD2 matches at 8 bases. The sequence derives from a woman under 40 in good health and CMV-seronegative. The CDR3, as DNA: TGTGCCAGCAGTTTGTTGAAGACTAGCGGCACAGATACGCAGTATTTT. Its protein is CASSLLKTSGTDTQYF.